This is a list of T cell receptor beta chains from one sample in a study of tumor-infiltrating lymphocytes in glioblastoma multiforme. TCRdb re-analysed the multiplex PCR reads in MiXCR, keeping a single row per CDR3 protein. The sample yields roughly 13,000 distinct CDR3 sequences, 64% seen once. The sequenced sample consisted of brain tumor tissue. The receptors stem from a male donor with glioblastoma. The CDR3 runs from the conserved cysteine through the conserved F or W. A D gene is named only where the DNA matches it firmly. Clone sizes are given selectively: once, few, many, or a class where the clone is expanded.

j_call | clone_size | cdr3_length | d_call | v_call | cdr3_aa | cdr3_nt
TRBJ2-7 | NA | 16 | TRBD1 | TRBV11-1 | CASSFAGTGGSYEQYF | TGTGCCAGCAGCTTCGCCGGGACAGGGGGCTCCTACGAGCAGTACTTC
TRBJ2-1 | NA | 16 | TRBD2 | TRBV10-3 | CTISDPSGSLRHEQFF | TGTACCATCAGTGACCCTAGCGGGAGTCTCCGTCATGAGCAGTTCTTC
TRBJ2-7 | NA | 16 | TRBD2 | TRBV6-2/TRBV6-3 | CASINVTGTSEYEQYF | TGTGCCAGTATCAATGTTACCGGGACTAGCGAGTACGAGCAGTACTTC
TRBJ2-1 | NA | 16 | TRBD2 | TRBV7-9 | CASSPSSGSAKNGQFF | TGTGCCAGCAGCCCGTCTAGCGGAAGCGCAAAGAATGGGCAGTTCTTC
TRBJ1-4 | NA | 15 | NA | TRBV5-4 | CASSLSPGVQERLFF | TGTGCCAGCAGCTTGTCTCCAGGGGTTCAGGAAAGACTGTTTTTT
TRBJ1-6 | NA | 16 | TRBD1 | TRBV4-1 | CASSQGTGSTPSPLHF | TGCGCCAGCAGCCAGGGGACAGGTTCTACACCCTCACCCCTCCACTTT
TRBJ2-7 | NA | 13 | NA | TRBV5-1 | CASSLSGDYEQYF | TGCGCCAGCAGCCTATCTGGGGACTACGAGCAGTACTTC
TRBJ2-7 | NA | 13 | NA | TRBV19 | CASSLRAAYEQYF | TGTGCCAGTAGTTTAAGGGCGGCCTACGAGCAGTACTTC
TRBJ1-5 | NA | 15 | NA | TRBV10-2 | CANRPLATRDQPKHF | TGCGCCAACAGACCCTTGGCGACAAGGGATCAGCCCAAGCATTTT
TRBJ2-7 | medium-sized | 13 | NA | TRBV5-4 | CASSFANTYEQYF | TGTGCCAGCAGCTTCGCCAACACCTACGAGCAGTACTTC
TRBJ1-4 | NA | 16 | NA | TRBV7-9 | CASSLMEQGCDEKLFF | TGTGCCAGCAGCTTAATGGAACAGGGTTGTGATGAAAAACTGTTTTTT
TRBJ2-7 | NA | 15 | NA | TRBV6-5 | CASRPTVGRGGEQYF | TGTGCCAGCAGGCCCACAGTTGGAAGGGGAGGAGAGCAGTACTTC
TRBJ2-1 | once | 16 | TRBD2 | TRBV5-6 | CASSLVSGGSYNDQFF | TGTGCCAGCAGCCTGGTTAGCGGGGGCTCCTACAATGATCAGTTCTTC
TRBJ1-5 | NA | 13 | NA | TRBV6-1 | CASSPHIDQPQHF | TGTGCCAGCAGTCCCCACATCGATCAGCCCCAGCATTTT
TRBJ2-5 | NA | 14 | TRBD2 | TRBV12-3/TRBV12-4 | CASTIAGGEETQYF | TGTGCTAGCACCATCGCCGGGGGGGAAGAGACCCAGTACTTC
TRBJ1-1 | NA | 14 | TRBD1 | TRBV30 | CAWTCRTGGTAAFF | TGTGCCTGGACCTGTCGGACAGGGGGCACGGCAGCTTTCTTT
TRBJ2-7 | NA | 16 | TRBD2 | TRBV6-1 | CASSRIAGGTGDGQYF | TGTGCGAGCAGTAGAATAGCGGGAGGGACCGGCGACGGGCAGTACTTC
TRBJ1-6 | NA | 17 | TRBD1 | TRBV20-1 | CSALPTGQGNIYSPLHF | TGCAGTGCTCTCCCCACCGGACAGGGGAATATATATTCACCCCTCCACTTT
TRBJ1-4 | NA | 15 | TRBD1 | TRBV7-9 | CASSTRTGSNEKPFF | TGTGCCAGCAGCACCAGGACAGGGTCTAATGAAAAACCGTTTTTT
TRBJ2-7 | NA | 16 | NA | TRBV20-1 | CSARGINGGGSYEQYF | TGTAGTGCTAGAGGGATTAACGGAGGGGGGAGTTACGAGCAGTACTTC
TRBJ2-1 | NA | 13 | NA | TRBV12-3/TRBV12-4 | CVSTVRGEGEQFF | TGTGTCAGCACTGTCAGAGGAGAAGGTGAGCAGTTCTTC
TRBJ2-7 | NA | 12 | NA | TRBV29-1 | CRALGTKYEQYF | TGCAGGGCCCTAGGGACGAAGTACGAGCAGTACTTC
TRBJ2-7 | NA | 14 | NA | TRBV10-3 | CAISESGGPYEQYF | TGTGCCATCAGTGAGTCTGGGGGGCCCTACGAGCAATACTTC
TRBJ1-3 | NA | 14 | NA | TRBV6-5 | CASSSPTGSGNTIF | TGTGCCAGCAGTTCCCCGACCGGCTCTGGAAACACCATATTT
TRBJ2-1 | few | 16 | NA | TRBV6-2/TRBV6-3 | CASSYSGSASYNEQFF | TGTGCCAGCAGTTACTCAGGGAGCGCCTCCTACAATGAGCAGTTCTTC
TRBJ1-6 | medium-sized | 15 | TRBD1 | TRBV6-6 | CASSRTGTANSPLHF | TGTGCCAGCAGTCGAACCGGGACAGCTAATTCACCCCTCCACTTT
TRBJ1-2 | NA | 12 | NA | TRBV20-1 | CDAGGTIYGYTF | TGCGATGCTGGCGGGACAATCTATGGCTACACCTTC
TRBJ1-6 | many | 15 | NA | TRBV5-1 | CASSSGSIYNSPLHF | TGCGCCAGCAGCTCCGGCAGCATCTATAATTCACCCCTCCACTTT
TRBJ2-5 | NA | 17 | TRBD2 | TRBV5-4 | CASSRGPAGGNQETQYF | TGTGCCAGCAGCCGGGGACCAGCGGGAGGGAACCAAGAGACCCAGTACTTC
TRBJ2-1 | medium-sized | 16 | NA | TRBV20-1 | CSARGQGVSSYNEQFF | TGCAGTGCTAGAGGGCAGGGAGTAAGCTCCTACAATGAGCAGTTCTTC
TRBJ2-2 | NA | 15 | TRBD1 | TRBV5-1 | CASSRGQWKTGELFF | TGCGCCAGCAGCCGGGGACAGTGGAAGACCGGGGAGCTGTTTTTT
TRBJ1-2 | few | 16 | TRBD1 | TRBV4-1 | CASSQERTGNNYGYTF | TGCGCCAGCAGCCAAGAGAGGACAGGGAACAACTATGGCTACACCTTC
TRBJ1-4 | NA | 14 | NA | TRBV12-3/TRBV12-4 | CASSLEPDQRRMLF | TGTGCCAGCAGTTTAGAGCCGGACCAGAGGCGGATGTTATTT
TRBJ2-2 | NA | 10 | NA | TRBV11-2 | CASSISELFF | TGTGCCAGCAGCATCAGTGAGCTGTTTTTT
TRBJ2-5 | NA | 17 | TRBD2 | TRBV7-8 | CASSTGTSGRAIETQYF | TGTGCCAGCAGCACCGGGACTAGCGGGAGGGCCATTGAGACCCAGTACTTC
TRBJ2-7 | NA | 14 | NA | TRBV20-1 | CNARQGGRDYGQYF | TGCAATGCTAGACAGGGCGGGAGAGACTACGGGCAGTACTTC
TRBJ1-2 | many | 14 | NA | TRBV7-9 | CASSLGGANYGYTF | TGTGCCAGCAGCTTAGGAGGAGCTAACTATGGCTACACCTTC
TRBJ2-7 | few | 15 | TRBD2 | TRBV20-1 | CGANLQTSGLPGQYF | TGCGGTGCCAACCTTCAGACTAGCGGGCTCCCGGGGCAGTACTTC
TRBJ2-7 | NA | 13 | TRBD2 | TRBV5-1 | CASSMDREGERYF | TGCGCCAGCAGCATGGACCGGGAGGGCGAGCGGTACTTC
TRBJ2-5 | NA | 15 | TRBD1 | TRBV11-2 | CASSSLPGQQETQYF | TGTGCCAGCAGCTCACTACCGGGACAGCAAGAGACCCAGTACTTC
TRBJ2-3 | NA | 20 | TRBD2 | TRBV11-1 | CASSLEALGLGVQHTDTQYF | TGTGCCAGCAGCTTAGAAGCTTTGGGACTAGGAGTCCAGCACACAGATACGCAGTATTTT
TRBJ2-3 | NA | 17 | TRBD2 | TRBV12-3/TRBV12-4 | CGRTGLAGGNRRDTQYF | TGTGGCAGAACCGGACTAGCGGGAGGCAACAGGCGAGATACGCAGTATTTT
TRBJ2-4 | once | 12 | NA | TRBV6-2/TRBV6-3 | CTSSLGDRIQYF | TGTACCAGCAGTTTGGGCGACCGGATTCAATACTTC
TRBJ1-1 | once | 13 | NA | TRBV10-1 | CASSRVSTDEAFF | TGCGCCAGCAGTCGAGTGTCGACGGATGAAGCTTTCTTT
TRBJ2-1 | NA | 13 | NA | TRBV6-2/TRBV6-3 | CASSQLEYNEQFF | TGTGCCAGCAGTCAACTAGAATACAATGAGCAGTTCTTC
TRBJ2-4 | few | 15 | NA | TRBV7-9 | CASSFPQDRGNIQYF | TGTGCCAGCAGCTTCCCGCAGGATCGTGGAAACATTCAGTACTTC
TRBJ1-6 | NA | 15 | NA | TRBV20-1 | CSPRGRGSVNLPLHF | TGCAGTCCTAGAGGGCGGGGTTCTGTGAATTTACCCCTCCACTTT
TRBJ2-7 | NA | 15 | TRBD2 | TRBV4-3 | CASSQIAGGGHEQYF | TGCGCCAGTAGCCAAATAGCGGGAGGCGGACACGAGCAGTACTTC
TRBJ2-1 | NA | 12 | NA | TRBV12-3/TRBV12-4 | CASSLGGKEQFF | TGTGCCAGCAGTTTAGGGGGGAAGGAGCAGTTCTTC
TRBJ2-7 | NA | 15 | TRBD1 | TRBV6-5 | CACSYQPGQAYEQYF | TGTGCCTGCAGTTACCAACCAGGACAGGCTTACGAGCAGTACTTC
TRBJ2-7 | medium-sized | 13 | NA | TRBV6-1 | CASSTGTNYEQYF | TGTGCCAGCAGTACCGGGACCAACTACGAGCAGTACTTC
TRBJ1-3 | NA | 13 | NA | TRBV12-3/TRBV12-4 | CATPLGSGNIMYF | TGTGCCACCCCGCTTGGCTCTGGAAACATCATGTATTTT
TRBJ1-5 | once | 15 | NA | TRBV4-1 | CASGQEVSNNQPQHF | TGCGCCAGCGGCCAAGAAGTCTCCAACAATCAGCCCCAACATTTT
TRBJ2-5 | NA | 15 | TRBD2 | TRBV10-3 | CATCRDGRCRETQYF | TGTGCCACCTGTCGAGACGGGAGGTGCCGAGAGACCCAGTACTTC
TRBJ2-1 | NA | 15 | TRBD2 | TRBV12-3/TRBV12-4 | CASSSREGISEEQFF | TGTGCCAGCAGCTCCAGGGAGGGGATTTCGGAAGAGCAATTCTTC